This T cell receptor beta chain was recorded in a study of technical replicates of blood from a few donors. Sequencing was performed with immunoSEQ multiplex PCR; in TCRdb, only in-frame clones are kept and a portion is missing. The sample contains more than 70,000 clones, approximately 90% of which appear only once. The germline V gene encodes CDR1 MNHEY and CDR2 SMNVEV (reference sequence). CDR3 length: 17 amino acids. The V end lost 3 bases, the J end lost 3 bases, and 15 bases lay between the germline ends. V gene TRBV27 combines with J gene TRBJ2-6; tentative D call: TRBD2 (7 bases). The sequenced sample consisted of T cells isolated from PBMCs. This receptor was obtained from a human donor in good health. In DNA, the CDR3 is TGTGCCAGCAGTTTGAGAGGGGGGGGATTTGGGGCCAACGTCCTGACTTTC. Amino acid sequence: CASSLRGGGFGANVLTF. The variable domain in full, with the rest retrieved from reference TRBV27 and TRBJ2-6, is EAQVTQNPRYLITVTGKKLTVTCSQNMNHEYMSWYRQDPGLGLRQIYYSMNVEVTDKGDVPEGYKVSRKEKRNFPLILESPSPNQTSLYFCASSLRGGGFGANVLTFGAGSRLTVL.